The clone carrying this TCR beta chain was detected ten times or more. What it binds is unknown. Germline-derived CDR1 and CDR2 are SQVTM and ANQGSEA. V lost 7 bases, J lost 0 bases, and 13 bases lay in between. The CDR3 is 13 residues long. This sample is part of a study of T-cell memory formation after mild COVID-19. Background on the study: TCR clusters showed largely donor specificity.

5'RACE with constant-segment primers yielded barcoded, UMI-tagged TCR alpha and TCR beta cDNA libraries. TCRdb independently ran MiXCR on the 5' RACE reads; one entry per CDR3 protein. The table includes around 99,000 distinct CDR3 sequences, under 15% detected once. Study outcomes and limitations: SARS-CoV-2 specificity of second-wave clones peaking day 37 was unconfirmed. Clones which contracted sat mainly in CM and EM if CD4+, and in EMRA if CD8+.

The genes are TRBV29-1 and TRBJ2-7, with D perhaps TRBD1 (6 bases). Source material: PBMCs or a T cell subset sorted from them (not recorded which). This sequence was found in a man between 18 and 29 years old who had mild COVID-19 (a few samples of this study predate the infection). Cell type and time point are not known. Here the CDR3 reads CSAVQGDSYEQYF. The CDR3 bases are TGCAGCGCGGTACAGGGAGACTCCTACGAGCAGTACTTC.